This T cell receptor (beta chain) was obtained from a study of OX40 agonist ivuxolimab in advanced cancers. Repertoires were generated with immunoSEQ multiplex PCR, while TCRdb's copy carries only in-frame clones and drops some. The sample shows about 100,000 clones, approximately 90% of them seen only once. CDR3 length equals 13 residues. The V and J ends lost 8 bases and 0 bases respectively, with 11 bases between them. Germline CDR1 and CDR2: SNHLY and FYNNEI. The source material was CD4+ or CD8+ T cells sorted from blood, sampled in a trial of the OX40 agonist ivuxolimab. The sequence was obtained from an adult with an advanced solid tumor such as melanoma, head and neck, liver or kidney cancer. This sequence joins TRBV2 and TRBJ2-7; D is unclear. CDR3 sequence: CASFGANSYEQYF. Here the CDR3 DNA reads TGTGCCAGCTTCGGAGCCAACTCCTACGAGCAGTACTTC.